Described below is a single T cell receptor (beta chain) sequence and its context. The V segment lost 3 bases and the J segment 5 bases; nucleotides outside the gene matches: 7. CDR1 and CDR2 from the germline V gene are ENHRY and SYGVKD. This CDR3 region has 17 residues. The data are from a study of blood T cell repertoires in COVID-19. Study information: T cells, B-cell-depleted T cells, or PBMCs provided the cDNA or gDNA that served as material.

TCRdb's copy holds only in-frame clones and misses some; the assay was immunoSEQ multiplex PCR. Counted here are roughly 200,000 clones, 82% occurring once; the ten biggest clones make up approximately 10%. Participant-reported clinical history was the basis for cohort assignment. Donors in Cohort 3 counted as recovered after two negative PCRs, clearance, or symptom resolution. This clonotype was sampled from a man aged 35-49 years who had recovered from COVID-19. The specimen was PBMCs or T cells enriched from blood (not recorded which). The chain employs TRBV10-3 and TRBJ2-5; 15 bases map to TRBD2. This chain's CDR3 is CAISDFGLAGGFETQYF. CDR3 coding DNA: TGTGCCATCAGTGACTTCGGACTAGCGGGAGGGTTCGAGACCCAGTACTTC.